Listed below are T cell receptor beta chains from one sample, sequenced in a study of blood T cells in healthy people across ages. TCRdb analysed the 5' RACE reads with MiXCR anew, one entry per CDR3 protein. The sample carries about 800,000 distinct CDR3 sequences, around 50% recorded once. Sequencing was performed on blood. These receptor sequences come from a man older than 75 in good health. Each CDR3 is given with its conserved first and last residue. Each record gives: CDR3 DNA, CDR3 protein, clone size, J gene, CDR3 length, V gene, D gene. A D gene is named only where the DNA matches it firmly. Size tells how often a clone was seen (once, few, many) or the class of an expanded clone, and some rows leave it out.

TGTGCCAGCAGCGGTACTGAGGGCTCCTACAGTGAGCAGTTCTTC,CASSGTEGSYSEQFF,NA,TRBJ2-1,15,TRBV7-3,NA
TGTGCCAGCGGCTTAAGTGCAAGGGGGGGGCTCTTGAATGAGCAGTTCTTC,CASGLSARGGLLNEQFF,few,TRBJ2-1,17,TRBV7-9,NA
TGTGCCACCAGCAGAGAGGGGACAGGCGTCTACGAGCAGTACTTC,CATSREGTGVYEQYF,few,TRBJ2-7,15,TRBV15,TRBD1
TGTGCCAGCAGCTCACTAGCGGGGAACTACAATGAGCAGTACTTC,CASSSLAGNYNEQYF,few,TRBJ2-7,15,TRBV11-2,TRBD2
TGTGCCAGCAGGACGTTCGGTAGGGACGAGCAGTACTTC,CASRTFGRDEQYF,NA,TRBJ2-7,13,TRBV28,NA
TGCAGCGTTGCCGTCAGTAACTATGAAAAACTGTTTTTT,CSVAVSNYEKLFF,NA,TRBJ1-4,13,TRBV29-1,NA
TGCAGTGCTGCGGGCCAACAGGAGACCCAGTACTTC,CSAAGQQETQYF,many,TRBJ2-5,12,TRBV20-1,NA
TGCGCCAGCAGCTTGCCCCCCGTTGGCGGGGGACAAGAGACCCAGTACTTC,CASSLPPVGGGQETQYF,NA,TRBJ2-5,17,TRBV5-1,TRBD2
TGTGCCAGCAGCCAAGACACGTTAGACATTCAGTACTTC,CASSQDTLDIQYF,NA,TRBJ2-4,13,TRBV4-2,NA
TGTGCCAGCCGGGACTCATTAGGGGGCCTCGAGCCAGATACGCAGTATTTT,CASRDSLGGLEPDTQYF,NA,TRBJ2-3,17,TRBV10-3,NA
TGTGCCAGCAGCAGCCAACCGGGGAACAATGAGCAGTACTTC,CASSSQPGNNEQYF,once,TRBJ2-5,14,TRBV7-2,NA
TGCGCCAGCAGCCCCCAGACAGGGAGGGCCACTGAAGCTTTCTTT,CASSPQTGRATEAFF,few,TRBJ1-1,15,TRBV5-1,TRBD1
TGTGCCAGCAGCTACATGACGGCGGGTGACGAGACCCAGTACTTC,CASSYMTAGDETQYF,NA,TRBJ2-5,15,TRBV5-6,NA
TGCAGCGCTTCCCTTGCGGCGGGAGTCCCCTACGAGCAGTACTTC,CSASLAAGVPYEQYF,few,TRBJ2-7,15,TRBV29-1,TRBD2
TGCGCCAGCAGCCAAGACGGCCGGGCCGCCGGTGGAGATACGCAGTATTTT,CASSQDGRAAGGDTQYF,few,TRBJ2-3,17,TRBV4-3,NA
TGTGCCAGCAGTTACTCAGGGACCAGAATTTACAATGAGCAGTTCTTC,CASSYSGTRIYNEQFF,many,TRBJ2-1,16,TRBV6-5,NA
TGTGCCAGCAGCTTAGTACGGGCGGGTGGGACTGAGCAGTTCTTC,CASSLVRAGGTEQFF,few,TRBJ2-1,15,TRBV7-2,NA
TGTGCCAGCAGCTTAGAAGCGGGAGGGCTTTCGGTGACCCAGTACTTC,CASSLEAGGLSVTQYF,NA,TRBJ2-5,16,TRBV7-6,TRBD2
TGTGCCAGCGGACCTAGATCTGGGGCCAACGTCCTGACTTTC,CASGPRSGANVLTF,NA,TRBJ2-6,14,TRBV27,NA
TGTGCCAGCAGCCAAGGTGGCGGGAACAATCAGCCCCAGCATTTT,CASSQGGGNNQPQHF,NA,TRBJ1-5,15,TRBV3-1,NA
TGCAGTGCTAGAGATCGGGGCCTAGCGGGAGGGAATGAGCAGTTCTTC,CSARDRGLAGGNEQFF,few,TRBJ2-1,16,TRBV20-1,TRBD2
TGTGCCAGCAGTTTAGCGTTGGCTAGATACACCGGGGAGCTGTTTTTT,CASSLALARYTGELFF,NA,TRBJ2-2,16,TRBV12-3/TRBV12-4,NA
TGTGCCAGCAACCCTCCGGGACAGGGGGCCCGGAGCTCCTACAATGAGCAGTTCTTC,CASNPPGQGARSSYNEQFF,NA,TRBJ2-1,19,TRBV28,TRBD1
TGCAGCGTTGAAGGGGGCAGTGATTACGAGCAGTACTTC,CSVEGGSDYEQYF,many,TRBJ2-7,13,TRBV29-1,NA
TGCGCCAGCCGACCGGGACTAGCGGGAGATCGACAAGAGACCCAGTACTTC,CASRPGLAGDRQETQYF,few,TRBJ2-5,17,TRBV5-1,TRBD2
TGCGCCAGCAGCTTGGGACAGGGCGAGTATAATGAGCAGTTCTTC,CASSLGQGEYNEQFF,many,TRBJ2-1,15,TRBV5-1,TRBD1
TGCGCCAGCAGCGCGTCGGGGGCTAGGAATGAGCAGTTCTTC,CASSASGARNEQFF,NA,TRBJ2-1,14,TRBV5-1,NA
TGCAGCGTTGGTGGGATTATTTACTATGAGCAGTACTTC,CSVGGIIYYEQYF,NA,TRBJ2-5,13,TRBV29-1,NA
TGCGCCAGCAGCTTGGATTGGGGTCAAGAGACCCAGTACTTC,CASSLDWGQETQYF,many,TRBJ2-5,14,TRBV5-1,NA
TGCGCCAGCAGCTTGTGGGTCTCTAGCTCCTACAATGAGCAGTTCTTC,CASSLWVSSSYNEQFF,NA,TRBJ2-1,16,TRBV5-1,NA
TGTGCCAGCAGTGAAGGGGACGCGGCCGTAAATAGACTGTTTTTT,CASSEGDAAVNRLFF,NA,TRBJ1-4,15,TRBV2,NA
TGTGCCAGCACCATGTACAATGAGCAGTTCTTC,CASTMYNEQFF,few,TRBJ2-1,11,TRBV2,NA
TGTGCCAGCAGTTTAATCGGACTAGCAGGCGAGCAGTACTTC,CASSLIGLAGEQYF,NA,TRBJ2-7,14,TRBV12-3/TRBV12-4,TRBD2
TGTGCCAGCAGTTACTCCAGGGTTGGCAGGGGAAACAATGAGCAGTTCTTC,CASSYSRVGRGNNEQFF,NA,TRBJ2-1,17,TRBV6-5,NA
TGCAGCGTTGAGATTCAGGAGACCCAGTACTTC,CSVEIQETQYF,few,TRBJ2-5,11,TRBV29-1,NA
TGTGCCAGCAGCCCAGATCCGCTAGCGGGGAGTACCTACAATGAGCAGTTCTTC,CASSPDPLAGSTYNEQFF,many,TRBJ2-1,18,TRBV7-6,TRBD2
TGTGCCTGGAGTTCCACTGGGGTAGGGGCGTACAATGAACAGTTCTTC,CAWSSTGVGAYNEQFF,NA,TRBJ2-1,16,TRBV30,NA
TGTGCCAGCAGCTTAGTGCGTGTGGATACGCAGTATTTT,CASSLVRVDTQYF,few,TRBJ2-3,13,TRBV7-2,NA
TGTGCCAGCAGCTTAATCACTGAAGCTTTCTTT,CASSLITEAFF,NA,TRBJ1-1,11,TRBV7-2,NA
TGCAGTGTTTCGCCCCCCGGACAGGTCCGGAATGAGCAGTTCTTC,CSVSPPGQVRNEQFF,NA,TRBJ2-1,15,TRBV20-1,TRBD1
TGTGCCAGCAGCCAAGGACAGAGGATATATGGCTACACCTTC,CASSQGQRIYGYTF,NA,TRBJ1-2,14,TRBV3-1,NA
TGCAGTGCTAGAGATCAGACTAGCGGATATAGGGAAGAGACCCAGTACTTC,CSARDQTSGYREETQYF,NA,TRBJ2-5,17,TRBV20-1,TRBD2
TGTGCCAGCAGCAAATACCGGGGGCAGACTGAAGCTTTCTTT,CASSKYRGQTEAFF,NA,TRBJ1-1,14,TRBV21-1,NA
TGCGCCAGCGAGGGTTCGACCATAAACACCGGGGAGCTGTTTTTT,CASEGSTINTGELFF,NA,TRBJ2-2,15,TRBV5-1,NA
TGTGCCAGCAGACGGTCCGGGACTCCCGTAGATACGCAGTATTTT,CASRRSGTPVDTQYF,few,TRBJ2-3,15,TRBV27,NA
TGTGCCAGCAGACTGAACCGGGATACGCAGTATTTT,CASRLNRDTQYF,NA,TRBJ2-3,12,TRBV27,NA